Listed here are 17 T cell receptor beta chains from one sample, sequenced in a study of cytomegalovirus exposure and HLA in healthy donors. 60 Vbeta and 13 Jbeta primers were used in PCR. Using immunoSEQ multiplex PCR, the repertoire was profiled, and TCRdb retains in-frame clones only, with some absent. The sample yields some 150,000 clones, roughly 83% seen once. The sequenced material came from PBMCs. The receptors come from a human donor in good health.

This chain uses TRBV5-1 with TRBJ2-5; 8 positions agree with TRBD2. CDR1 and CDR2 (germline): SGHRS, YFSETQ. Losses at the gene ends were 0 bases for V and 2 bases for J; bases not matched to a gene: 3. The CDR3 totals 15 residues. The CDR3 loop is CASSLAGGTQETQYF. CDR3 coding DNA: TGCGCCAGCAGCTTGGCGGGGGGGACTCAAGAGACCCAGTACTTC.

The chain joins TRBV4-1 to TRBJ2-7; D uncertain. From germline, CDR1 is MGHRA and CDR2 YSYEKL. The length of the CDR3 is 14 residues. Trimming removed 0 bases at V and 5 bases at J, with 11 bases between. This chain's CDR3 is CASSQDPTKDEQYF. In DNA, the CDR3 is TGCGCCAGCAGCCAAGATCCCACTAAGGACGAGCAGTACTTC.

V gene TRBV19 combines with J gene TRBJ2-7; TRBD2 matches at 8 bases. Per germline, CDR1 LNHDA and CDR2 SQIVND (reference sequence). This CDR3 is 15 amino acids long. After removal of 0 bases from V and 2 bases from J, the junction contained 3 bases not matched to a gene. The CDR3 sequence is CASSIDAGGTYEQYF. The CDR3 DNA reads as TGTGCCAGTAGTATAGATGCGGGGGGCACCTACGAGCAGTACTTC.

The chain is built from TRBV2 and TRBJ2-7, with 8 nucleotides matching TRBD2. V was clipped by 7 bases and J by 2 bases; unmatched bases: 4. The germline gives CDR1 SNHLY, CDR2 FYNNEI. This CDR3 comprises 13 residues. The CDR3 here is CASKRGQTYEQYF. The CDR3 DNA follows: TGTGCCAGCAAGCGGGGGCAAACCTACGAGCAGTACTTC.

A single count supports this clone. The CDR3 sequence: CASSVGRDKGNEQFF. DNA of the CDR3: TGTGCCAGCAGCGTAGGCAGGGACAAGGGCAATGAGCAGTTCTTC. The chain is built from TRBV9 and TRBJ2-1, with D possibly TRBD1 on 6 matching bases. Germline CDR1 is SGDLS and CDR2 is YYNGEE. Trimming pared 0 bases from V and 6 bases from J, leaving 13 bases between. This CDR3 is built from 15 residues.

This clone occurred a few times. The CDR3 region has the DNA TGCGCCAGCAGCCAAGATCGGGCGGGACAGGGAGAAAAACTGTTTTTT. This translates into CASSQDRAGQGEKLFF. The V call is TRBV4-3, the J call TRBJ1-4, with 9 bases fitting TRBD1. In germline, CDR1 is LGHNA, CDR2 YSLEER. The CDR3 is 16 amino acids. J lost 8 bases, V lost 0 bases, and 7 bases had no gene match.

The chain links TRBV5-4 to TRBJ2-3; D might be TRBD1 (6 bases). The V and J ends lost 2 bases and 6 bases respectively, with 13 bases between them. This CDR3 comprises 14 residues. In germline, CDR1 is SGHNT, CDR2 YYREEE (reference sequence). CDR3 loop: CASSLEGVQDTQYF. Written as DNA, the CDR3 is TGTGCCAGCAGCTTAGAGGGGGTTCAGGATACGCAGTATTTT.

This chain joins TRBV28 and TRBJ1-5, with 8 bases identical to TRBD1. Germline-derived CDR1 and CDR2 are MDHEN and SYDVKM. J was trimmed by 2 bases and V by 6 bases; bases with no gene match: 9. CDR3 length equals 16 residues. The CDR3 bases are TGTGCCAGCAGAGACAGGGGAGGGGTGGGCAATCAGCCCCAGCATTTT. This codes for CASRDRGGVGNQPQHF.

Details on this clone: The junction differs from germline at one of its ends, possibly a read error. The genes are TRBV7-9 and TRBJ1-2; D may be TRBD1 (5 bases). Germline CDR1 reads SEHNR; CDR2 reads FQNEAQ (reference sequence). The CDR3 contains 15 residues. The CDR3 DNA reads as TGTGCCAGCAGCTTAGGATTAGGGGATGCCTATGGCTACCCCTTC. Protein product: CASSLGLGDAYGYPF.

The chain carries TRBV21-1 and TRBJ2-7; TRBD1, the D gene given by the table, was not confirmed from the DNA. TRBV21-1 is reported as a pseudogene. This CDR3 has 14 residues. The CDR3 region is CASSPGTGAPEQYF. The CDR3 nucleotides are TGTGCCAGCAGCCCCGGGACAGGGGCGCCAGAGCAGTACTTC.

The chain links TRBV7-8 to TRBJ2-1, with 12 bases that match TRBD2. V was pared by 5 bases and J by 9 bases, with 14 bases of the junction left unmatched. CDR1 and CDR2 (germline): SGHVS, FQNEAQ. The CDR3 consists of 17 residues. The CDR3 loop reads CASSHGTSGFVELEQFF. The CDR3 DNA follows: TGTGCCAGCAGCCACGGGACTAGCGGGTTCGTGGAGCTTGAGCAGTTCTTC.

In its sample, this clone was seen a few times. V usage is TRBV10-1 and J usage is TRBJ1-6; D not certain. The CDR3 loop spans 15 amino acids. Trimming left V 2 bases short and J 7 bases short, with 12 bases between. From germline, CDR1 is WNHNN and CDR2 SYGVQD (reference sequence). As DNA, the CDR3 is TGCGCCAGCAGTGAGGGCCGCGGTGGGAATTCACCCCTCCACTTT. Translation gives CASSEGRGGNSPLHF.

This rearrangement joins TRBV4-2 to TRBJ1-2; 7 nucleotides line up with TRBD1. CDR3 length: 15 amino acids. The V gene's germline CDR1 is LGHNA and CDR2 YNFKEQ. The junction had 4 bases not matched to a gene; V was cut back by 1 base and J by 2 bases. The CDR3 nucleotides are TGTGCCAGCAGCCAAGGGACAGGCCCCAACTATGGCTACACCTTC. This sequence encodes CASSQGTGPNYGYTF.

The J gene is TRBJ2-5, the V gene TRBV5-1; possibly TRBD2 for D (6 bases). The better agreement between TRBJ2-7 and the DNA end casts doubt on the J call. The CDR3 is 14 residues long. From germline, CDR1 is SGHRS and CDR2 YFSETQ. In DNA form, the CDR3 reads TGCGCCAGCAGCTTTGGAGGGAGGATAGACGAGCAGTACTTC. Protein product: CASSFGGRIDEQYF.

The rearrangement joins TRBV7-4 to TRBJ2-7; a possible D gene is TRBD2 (5 bases). The germline V gene has CDR1 SGHVT and CDR2 SQSDAQ. Trimming cost V 4 bases and J 7 bases, with 5 bases left between them. The CDR3 is 10 amino acids. In nucleotides, the CDR3 is TGTGCCAGCAGCTCGGGAGAGCAGTACTTC. The encoded protein is CASSSGEQYF.

V usage is TRBV11-2 and J usage is TRBJ2-5; TRBD2 agrees at 11 bases. The trim removed 3 bases at V and 2 bases at J, leaving 11 bases unmatched. Per germline, CDR1 SGHAT and CDR2 FQNNGV. This CDR3 contains 18 residues. CDR3 in amino acids: CASSLHNPGLAVQETQYF. DNA of the CDR3: TGTGCCAGCAGCTTGCATAACCCGGGACTAGCGGTACAAGAGACCCAGTACTTC.

The chain employs TRBV19 and TRBJ1-1; weak D call: TRBD1 (5 bases). Germline V gene sequence: CDR1 LNHDA, CDR2 SQIVND (reference sequence). CDR3 length: 13 residues. With 7 bases removed from V and 10 bases from J, the gap between germline ends came to 19 bases. The CDR3 nucleotides are TGTGCCAGTACGGAGGGGCGCGGGACTTCAGCTTTCTTT. It codes for CASTEGRGTSAFF.